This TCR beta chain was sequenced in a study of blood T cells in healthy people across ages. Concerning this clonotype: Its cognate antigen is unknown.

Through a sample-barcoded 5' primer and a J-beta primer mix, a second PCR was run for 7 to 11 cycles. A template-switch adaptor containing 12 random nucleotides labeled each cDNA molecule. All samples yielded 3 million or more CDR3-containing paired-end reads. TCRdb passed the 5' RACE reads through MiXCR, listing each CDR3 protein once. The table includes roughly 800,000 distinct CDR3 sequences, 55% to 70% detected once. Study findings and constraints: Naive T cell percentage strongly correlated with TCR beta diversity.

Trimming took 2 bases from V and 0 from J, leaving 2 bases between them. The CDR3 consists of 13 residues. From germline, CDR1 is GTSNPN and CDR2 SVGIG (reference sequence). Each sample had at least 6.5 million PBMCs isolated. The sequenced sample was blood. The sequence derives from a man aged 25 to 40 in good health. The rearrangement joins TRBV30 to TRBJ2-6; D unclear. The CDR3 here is CAWSPSGANVLTF. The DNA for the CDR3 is TGTGCCTGGAGTCCCTCTGGGGCCAACGTCCTGACTTTC.